Following are 26 T cell receptor beta chains from one sample sequenced in a study of T cells in tumors after PD-1 blockade (dated by TCRdb to between 2019 and 2020). This specimen's time point label, per the study, means: first of two pre-therapy site-matched biopsies roughly eight weeks apart. Libraries came from the immunoSEQ multiplex PCR assay. TCRdb obtained this table from immuneACCESS and retained in-frame rearrangements with V and J assigned. These tables miss some clones; where compared with another copy, unresolved V genes account for less than half of the shortfall, and the remainder is unexplained. The table for this sample lists 3,500 to 4,500 clones; roughly 73% of them were counted only once. The ten largest make up around 7.6% of the sample. The sample here was tumor tissue, taken before anti-PD-1 treatment. These receptors were collected from a human donor with basal cell carcinoma.

This chain joins TRBV6-1 and TRBJ1-2; 9 bases align to TRBD1. Germline V gene lookup returns CDR1 MNHNS and CDR2 SASEGT. The ends lost 1 base at V and 4 bases at J; junction bases unmatched: 4. The CDR3 contains 15 residues. In DNA form, the CDR3 reads TGTGCCAGCAGTGAAGACAGGGGGCAAGGCTATGGCTACACCTTC. Protein product: CASSEDRGQGYGYTF.

J is TRBJ2-3 and V is TRBV24-1; weak D call: TRBD1 (8 bases). Trimming shortened V by 4 bases and J by 4 bases, and 17 bases separated the two germline ends. CDR1 and CDR2 from the germline V gene are KGHDR and SFDVKD. The CDR3 totals 16 residues. The CDR3 DNA reads as TGTGCCACCAGTGAACCGACAGGGGCGGGGGCAGATACGCAGTATTTT. Protein: CATSEPTGAGADTQYF.

The chain recombines TRBV15 with TRBJ1-3, with D maybe TRBD1 (6 bases). Germline V gives CDR1 LNHNV, CDR2 YYDKDF (reference sequence). Trimming stripped 5 bases from V and 10 bases from J, with 18 bases between. The CDR3 runs 14 residues. This chain's CDR3 is CATSVDSVGQTIYF. CDR3 DNA: TGTGCCACCAGCGTGGACAGTGTGGGGCAAACCATATATTTT. Together with reference TRBV15 and TRBJ1-3, the CDR3 gives the full variable domain: DAMVIQNPRYQVTQFGKPVTLSCSQTLNHNVMYWYQQKSSQAPKLLFHYYDKDFNNEADTPDNFQSRRPNTSFCFLDIRSPGLGDTAMYLCATSVDSVGQTIYFGEGSWLTVV.

The V and J genes are TRBV6-5 and TRBJ1-6; D perhaps matches TRBD1 (6 bases). Deletions cut 5 bases from V and 9 bases from J, with 17 bases between. The germline V gene has CDR1 MNHEY and CDR2 SVGAGI. This CDR3 comprises 15 residues. The CDR3, as DNA: TGTGCCAGCAGTAAATCACAGGGTGTGGGTTCACCCCTCCACTTT. Protein sequence: CASSKSQGVGSPLHF.

This clone was seen more than once but under ten times. The chain links TRBV6-1 to TRBJ2-3; TRBD2 aligns across 10 bases. The V gene's germline CDR1 is MNHNS and CDR2 SASEGT. The CDR3 loop spans 15 amino acids. The V gene end was trimmed by 3 bases and the J gene end by 6 bases; junction bases not matched to a gene: 6. The CDR3 nucleotides read TGTGCCAGCAGTGAGGAAGCGGGGGGGCCTGATACGCAGTATTTT. It encodes CASSEEAGGPDTQYF.

Regarding this clone: The sample contains more than one DNA sequence encoding this CDR3. The rearrangement joins TRBV6-5 to TRBJ2-4; tentatively, D is TRBD2 (6 bases). Per the germline V gene, CDR1 is MNHEY and CDR2 is SVGAGI. The CDR3 runs to 16 residues. V dropped 0 bases and J dropped 0 bases, with 9 bases sitting between them. The CDR3 spells CASSYSGDLAKNIQYF. In DNA, the CDR3 is TGTGCCAGCAGTTACTCGGGGGACTTAGCCAAAAACATTCAGTACTTC.

J is TRBJ2-7 and V is TRBV3-1 (or the pseudogene TRBV3-2); D is unresolved. Germline assignment: CDR1 LGHDT and CDR2 YNNKEL (reference sequence). V was pared by 2 bases and J by 2 bases, with 7 bases between. The CDR3 is made up of 13 amino acids. CDR3 in DNA: TGTGCCAGCAGCCAAAACGGCCCCTACGAGCAGTACTTC. It yields the protein CASSQNGPYEQYF.

This clone occurred a few times. The sample holds other DNA sequences that translate to the same CDR3. CDR3 protein: CSVDTDTQYF. The CDR3 DNA is TGCAGCGTAGACACAGATACGCAGTATTTT. This chain uses TRBV29-1 with TRBJ2-3; D is undetermined. In germline, CDR1 is SQVTM, CDR2 ANQGSEA. This CDR3 is 10 amino acids long. Trimming cost V 6 bases and J 2 bases, with 3 bases left between them.

The sample holds one count of this clone. The J gene is TRBJ2-7, the V gene TRBV30; the D gene is possibly TRBD2 (7 bases). This CDR3 contains 13 residues. Germline lookup yields CDR1 GTSNPN and CDR2 SVGIG (reference sequence). V was shortened by 2 bases and J by 7 bases, with 15 bases between the two germline ends. The CDR3 nucleotides read TGTGCCTGGAGTCTCTACAGGGAGGGGGAGCAGTACTTC. Protein sequence: CAWSLYREGEQYF.

The V call is TRBV5-6, the J call TRBJ1-6, with TRBD1 matching over 8 bases. The germline CDR1 and CDR2 sequences are SGHDT and YYEEEE. There are 17 residues in the CDR3. The V and J ends lost 1 base and 1 base, in that order; junction bases with no gene match: 4. The CDR3 region is CASSLNRGASYNSPLHF. CDR3 DNA: TGTGCCAGCAGCTTGAACAGGGGGGCATCCTATAATTCACCCCTCCACTTT.

The rearrangement uses TRBV6-6 and TRBJ1-4; maybe TRBD1 (5 bases). CDR3 length: 14 amino acids. V dropped 6 bases and J dropped 5 bases, with 13 bases sitting between them. Germline CDR1 and CDR2: MNHNY and SVGAGI (reference sequence). DNA for the CDR3: TGTGCCAGCAGCCGGATGTCAGGGAATGAAAAACTGTTTTTT. Translating gives CASSRMSGNEKLFF.

This clone has a handful of counts. The chain has TRBV6-5 and TRBJ2-7; 9 bases line up with TRBD1. V was pared by 8 bases and J by 3 bases, with 8 bases of the junction left unmatched. The CDR3 length is 14 residues. CDR1 is MNHEY, CDR2 SVGAGI, per germline. The CDR3 loop reads CASRGTGQGYEQYF. For the CDR3, the DNA is TGTGCCAGCCGAGGGACGGGACAGGGCTACGAGCAGTACTTC.

V usage is TRBV6-5 and J usage is TRBJ1-6; D might be TRBD1 (5 bases). The germline V and J ends were trimmed by 8 bases and 6 bases, with 11 bases remaining between them. The germline CDR1 and CDR2 sequences are MNHEY and SVGAGI. The CDR3 is made up of 13 amino acids. CDR3 sequence (DNA): TGTGCCAGCGCGGGGGGGGGTAATTCACCCCTCCACTTT. The encoded protein is CASAGGGNSPLHF.

The chain carries TRBV30 and TRBJ2-4, with a tentative D call TRBD1 (5 bases). The germline V gene has CDR1 GTSNPN and CDR2 SVGIG (reference sequence). V lost 2 bases and J 7 bases, leaving 9 bases between the germline ends. The CDR3 has 12 residues. The CDR3 loop reads CAWSHPGNIQYF. The CDR3 DNA reads TGTGCCTGGAGTCACCCAGGGAACATTCAGTACTTC.

V is TRBV27 and J is TRBJ2-7; perhaps TRBD2 as D (7 bases). The CDR3 totals 18 residues. The germline gives CDR1 MNHEY, CDR2 SMNVEV (reference sequence). Trimming took 6 bases from V and 0 from J, leaving 24 bases between them. The CDR3 bases are TGTGCCAGCAGGCCTCCCCCTTCTGGGGGGGGGCACTCCTACGAGCAGTACTTC. This sequence encodes CASRPPPSGGGHSYEQYF.

The chain uses TRBV20-1 and TRBJ2-2; D unresolved. CDR1 DFQATT and CDR2 SNEGSKA come from the germline V gene (reference sequence). The CDR3 contains 11 residues. Between the trimmed V and J ends, which lost 3 bases and 1 base, there was a span of 0 bases. CDR3 bases: TGCAGTGCTAGGAACACCGGGGAGCTGTTTTTT. Its protein product is CSARNTGELFF.

This clone was recorded a few times. This chain connects TRBV21-1 to TRBJ1-5. TRBV21-1 is an annotated pseudogene. The CDR3 spans 15 residues. CDR3 residues: CASSKRTDSNQPQHF. The CDR3 nucleotides read TGTGCCAGCAGCAAAAGGACGGATAGCAATCAGCCCCAGCATTTT.

The table lists this clone with a count of one. This chain joins TRBV6-5 and TRBJ1-2, with 9 bases fitting TRBD1. V gave up 2 bases and J gave up 8 bases; unmatched junction bases: 6. The V gene's germline CDR1 is MNHEY and CDR2 SVGAGI. This CDR3 contains 14 residues. The CDR3 DNA reads TGTGCCAGCAGTTACGGACAGGGGATAGGAGGCTACACCTTC. This codes for CASSYGQGIGGYTF.

V usage is TRBV28 and J usage is TRBJ2-1; 10 positions agree with TRBD2. The CDR3 spans 15 residues. CDR1 MDHEN and CDR2 SYDVKM come from the germline V gene. The ends lost 5 bases at V and 9 bases at J; junction bases unmatched: 10. The CDR3 bases are TGTGCCAGCAGTCCAGAGAGCGGGGGGGCAGTTGAGCAGTTCTTC. It translates to CASSPESGGAVEQFF.

This chain connects TRBV6-5 to TRBJ2-5; D call uncertain. Germline-derived CDR1 and CDR2 are MNHEY and SVGAGI. Trimming took off 0 bases at V and 4 bases at J, with 0 bases between the two ends. This CDR3 is 11 amino acids long. The CDR3 protein is CASSYSETQYF. The CDR3 nucleotides are TGTGCCAGCAGTTACTCAGAGACCCAGTACTTC.

The chain is built from TRBV3-1 (or the pseudogene TRBV3-2) and TRBJ1-1; 7 bases are a match to TRBD1. Trimming removed 4 bases from V and 0 bases from J; junction bases left unmatched: 2. CDR3 size: 14 residues. The germline V gene encodes CDR1 LGHDT and CDR2 YNNKEL (reference sequence). In DNA, the CDR3 is TGTGCCAGCAGCCCTGGGACAGTGAACACTGAAGCTTTCTTT. It translates to CASSPGTVNTEAFF.

The chain couples TRBV27 to TRBJ2-6; possible D gene TRBD1, 5 bases. This CDR3 contains 16 residues. Trimming took off 1 base at V and 4 bases at J, with 11 bases between the two ends. Per germline, CDR1 MNHEY and CDR2 SMNVEV (reference sequence). CDR3 bases: TGTGCCAGCAGTTTATTGGCAGGGTTCGGGGCCAACGTCCTGACTTTC. The encoded protein is CASSLLAGFGANVLTF.

The gene calls are TRBV28 and TRBJ1-2; 7 bases align to TRBD1. Germline assignment: CDR1 MDHEN and CDR2 SYDVKM. J gave up 8 bases and V 5 bases, and 8 bases lay outside the gene matches. The CDR3 has 13 residues. As DNA, the CDR3 is TGTGCCAGCAGTGCGACAGGGTCGGGGGGCTACACCTTC. Amino acids: CASSATGSGGYTF.

This clone appeared once. V usage is TRBV7-2 and J usage is TRBJ2-3; D is ambiguous. Germline V gives CDR1 SGHTA, CDR2 FQGNSA. CDR3 size: 13 residues. V was cut by 5 bases and J by 4 bases, with 10 bases left in between. The CDR3 reads CASSKASADTQYF. In nucleotides, the CDR3 is TGTGCCAGCAGCAAAGCGAGCGCAGATACGCAGTATTTT.

In the case of this clone: Other DNA sequences in this specimen translate into the identical CDR3. The chain combines TRBV28 with TRBJ2-7; maybe TRBD2 (5 bases). Trimming left V 3 bases short and J 3 bases short, with 9 bases between. The CDR3 is 13 amino acids. Germline CDR1 is MDHEN and CDR2 is SYDVKM. CDR3 DNA sequence: TGTGCCAGCAGTTTGCTCGGGGACTACGAGCAGTACTTC. Residues: CASSLLGDYEQYF.

This clone is labeled large. J is TRBJ2-5 and V is TRBV18, with 10 bases aligning to TRBD1. Germline V lookup: CDR1 KGHSH, CDR2 LQKENI. The CDR3 extends over 16 amino acids. Trimming removed 6 bases from V and 4 bases from J; junction bases left unmatched: 11. The CDR3 reads CASSQRDRGIGETQYF. The CDR3 bases are TGTGCCAGCTCGCAACGGGACAGGGGTATTGGAGAGACCCAGTACTTC.